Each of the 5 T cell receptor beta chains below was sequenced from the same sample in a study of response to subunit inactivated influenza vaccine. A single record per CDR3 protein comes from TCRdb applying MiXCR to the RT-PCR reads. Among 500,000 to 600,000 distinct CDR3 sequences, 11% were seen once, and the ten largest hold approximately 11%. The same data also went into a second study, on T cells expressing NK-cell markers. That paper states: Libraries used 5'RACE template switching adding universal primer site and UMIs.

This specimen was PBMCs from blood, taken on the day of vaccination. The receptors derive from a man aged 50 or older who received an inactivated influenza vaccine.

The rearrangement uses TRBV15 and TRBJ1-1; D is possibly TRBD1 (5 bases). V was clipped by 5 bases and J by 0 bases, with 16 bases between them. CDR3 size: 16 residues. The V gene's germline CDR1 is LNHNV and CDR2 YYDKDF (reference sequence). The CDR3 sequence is CATSRRSGGVNTEAFF. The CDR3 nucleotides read TGTGCCACCAGCCGCCGATCCGGGGGGGTGAACACTGAAGCTTTCTTT.

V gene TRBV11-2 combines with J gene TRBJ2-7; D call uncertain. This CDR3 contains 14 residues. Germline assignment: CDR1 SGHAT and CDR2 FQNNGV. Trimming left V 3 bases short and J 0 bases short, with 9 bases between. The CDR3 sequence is CASSFSGNSYEQYF. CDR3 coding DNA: TGTGCCAGCAGCTTTTCCGGTAACTCCTACGAGCAGTACTTC.

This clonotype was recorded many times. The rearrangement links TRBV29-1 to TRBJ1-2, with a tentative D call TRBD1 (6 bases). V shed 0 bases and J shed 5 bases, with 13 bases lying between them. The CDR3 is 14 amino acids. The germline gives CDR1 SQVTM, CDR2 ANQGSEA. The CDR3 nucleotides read TGCAGCGTTGAAGATTGGGGGGCTGGGTATGGCTACACCTTC. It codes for CSVEDWGAGYGYTF.

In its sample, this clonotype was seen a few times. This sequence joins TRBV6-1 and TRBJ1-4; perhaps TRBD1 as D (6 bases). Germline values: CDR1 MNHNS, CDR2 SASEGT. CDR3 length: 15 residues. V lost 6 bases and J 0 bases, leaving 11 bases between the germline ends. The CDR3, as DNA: TGTGCCAGCAGCCCGGACAGAACAACTAATGAAAAACTGTTTTTT. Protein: CASSPDRTTNEKLFF.

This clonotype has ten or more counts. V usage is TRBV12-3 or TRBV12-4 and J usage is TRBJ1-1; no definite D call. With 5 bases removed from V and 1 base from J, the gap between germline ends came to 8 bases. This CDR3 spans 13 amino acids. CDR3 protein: CASSGRENTEAFF. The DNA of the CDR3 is TGTGCCAGCAGTGGACGGGAGAACACTGAAGCTTTCTTT.